The rows below give T cell receptor beta chains drawn from one sample of a study of identical twins. TCRdb recomputed calls from the 5' RACE reads with MiXCR, one row per CDR3 protein. The table records a few hundred thousand distinct CDR3 sequences, more than 9% of them present only once. Sequences were obtained from memory T cells sorted from blood. All receptors derive from a man aged 45 to 65 in good health. The CDR3 runs from the conserved cysteine through the conserved F or W. Each record gives: D gene, J gene, V gene, clone size, CDR3 protein, CDR3 DNA. The D gene is left open where the match is weak. The size entry is marked missing in some rows and otherwise reads once, few, many or a size class.

D gene: -; J gene: TRBJ2-7; V gene: TRBV28; clone size: few; CDR3 protein: CASSFPTPRDLYEQYF; CDR3 DNA: TGTGCCAGCAGTTTTCCTACACCTCGGGACCTCTACGAGCAGTACTTC
D gene: TRBD1; J gene: TRBJ2-5; V gene: TRBV18; clone size: many; CDR3 protein: CASSFQGTGGKTQYF; CDR3 DNA: TGTGCCAGCTCGTTCCAGGGGACAGGAGGAAAGACCCAGTACTTC
D gene: TRBD2; J gene: TRBJ2-1; V gene: TRBV4-1; clone size: -; CDR3 protein: CASSQIFSGGAYEQFF; CDR3 DNA: TGCGCCAGCAGCCAGATTTTTAGCGGGGGGGCCTATGAGCAGTTCTTC
D gene: -; J gene: TRBJ1-5; V gene: TRBV18; clone size: -; CDR3 protein: CASSPQGESASQHF; CDR3 DNA: TGTGCCAGCTCACCACAGGGTGAATCGGCGTCCCAGCATTTT
D gene: -; J gene: TRBJ2-5; V gene: TRBV3-1; clone size: -; CDR3 protein: CASSQFGGIQETQYF; CDR3 DNA: TGTGCCAGCAGCCAATTCGGCGGGATACAAGAGACCCAGTACTTC
D gene: -; J gene: TRBJ2-1; V gene: TRBV7-8; clone size: many; CDR3 protein: CASNQEGHEQFF; CDR3 DNA: TGTGCCAGCAACCAGGAAGGCCATGAGCAGTTCTTC
D gene: TRBD2; J gene: TRBJ2-1; V gene: TRBV20-1; clone size: many; CDR3 protein: CSARVLAGASYNEQFF; CDR3 DNA: TGCAGTGCCCGGGTCCTAGCGGGAGCCTCCTACAATGAGCAGTTCTTC
D gene: TRBD2; J gene: TRBJ2-5; V gene: TRBV20-1; clone size: -; CDR3 protein: CSGEGTSGKKTQYF; CDR3 DNA: TGCAGTGGGGAGGGGACTAGCGGGAAAAAGACCCAGTACTTC
D gene: -; J gene: TRBJ1-2; V gene: TRBV6-5; clone size: few; CDR3 protein: CASSYGTTRHYGYTF; CDR3 DNA: TGTGCCAGCAGTTACGGGACAACCAGGCACTATGGCTACACCTTC
D gene: -; J gene: TRBJ2-7; V gene: TRBV27; clone size: many; CDR3 protein: CASSLDTVSEQYF; CDR3 DNA: TGTGCCAGCAGTTTAGACACCGTCAGCGAGCAGTACTTC
D gene: TRBD1; J gene: TRBJ1-5; V gene: TRBV9; clone size: -; CDR3 protein: CASSAGTGGNSNQPQHF; CDR3 DNA: TGTGCCAGCAGCGCTGGGACAGGGGGCAATAGCAATCAGCCCCAGCATTTT
D gene: -; J gene: TRBJ2-1; V gene: TRBV20-1; clone size: many; CDR3 protein: CSAPSADDSYNEQFF; CDR3 DNA: TGCAGTGCGCCTTCTGCGGATGACTCCTACAATGAGCAGTTCTTC
D gene: -; J gene: TRBJ2-7; V gene: TRBV6-1; clone size: many; CDR3 protein: CASSTPRSYEQYF; CDR3 DNA: TGTGCCAGCAGTACGCCCCGCTCCTACGAGCAGTACTTC
D gene: -; J gene: TRBJ2-1; V gene: TRBV6-4; clone size: many; CDR3 protein: CASSDSQQARQFF; CDR3 DNA: TGTGCCAGCAGTGACTCCCAGCAGGCTAGGCAGTTCTTC
D gene: -; J gene: TRBJ1-5; V gene: TRBV20-1; clone size: few; CDR3 protein: CSARDLYSNSNQPQHF; CDR3 DNA: TGCAGTGCTAGAGATTTATACAGTAATAGCAATCAGCCCCAGCATTTT
D gene: TRBD1; J gene: TRBJ1-1; V gene: TRBV29-1; clone size: -; CDR3 protein: CSVVSGTGNTEAFF; CDR3 DNA: TGCAGCGTTGTGTCCGGGACAGGGAACACTGAAGCTTTCTTT
D gene: -; J gene: TRBJ2-4; V gene: TRBV6-1; clone size: few; CDR3 protein: CASRPGIQNIQYF; CDR3 DNA: TGTGCCAGCAGACCAGGGATCCAGAACATTCAGTACTTC
D gene: -; J gene: TRBJ1-4; V gene: TRBV27; clone size: -; CDR3 protein: CASGLGFATNEKLFF; CDR3 DNA: TGTGCCAGCGGTTTGGGCTTTGCAACTAATGAAAAACTGTTTTTT
D gene: -; J gene: TRBJ1-6; V gene: TRBV2; clone size: -; CDR3 protein: CASSAQNNSPLHF; CDR3 DNA: TGTGCCAGCAGTGCCCAGAATAATTCACCCCTCCACTTT
D gene: -; J gene: TRBJ2-6; V gene: TRBV7-3; clone size: few; CDR3 protein: CASSPLGGVGANVLTF; CDR3 DNA: TGTGCCAGCAGCCCTCTTGGGGGCGTTGGGGCCAACGTCCTGACTTTC
D gene: TRBD1; J gene: TRBJ2-2; V gene: TRBV7-8; clone size: many; CDR3 protein: CASSLMGQAPNTGELFF; CDR3 DNA: TGTGCCAGCAGCCTTATGGGACAGGCACCCAACACCGGGGAGCTGTTTTTT
D gene: TRBD1; J gene: TRBJ2-2; V gene: TRBV9; clone size: -; CDR3 protein: CASSSAAGGSTGELFF; CDR3 DNA: TGTGCCAGCAGCTCAGCGGCAGGGGGCAGCACCGGGGAGCTGTTTTTT
D gene: TRBD2; J gene: TRBJ2-7; V gene: TRBV29-1; clone size: many; CDR3 protein: CSVIAGTYEQYF; CDR3 DNA: TGCAGCGTTATAGCGGGAACCTACGAGCAGTACTTC
D gene: TRBD2; J gene: TRBJ2-3; V gene: TRBV3-1; clone size: few; CDR3 protein: CASSQVAGGRTDTQYF; CDR3 DNA: TGTGCCAGCAGCCAAGTAGCGGGAGGGCGGACAGATACGCAGTATTTT
D gene: TRBD1; J gene: TRBJ2-7; V gene: TRBV30; clone size: -; CDR3 protein: CAWRRDRALSYEQYF; CDR3 DNA: TGTGCCTGGAGGAGAGACAGGGCCCTCTCCTACGAGCAGTACTTC
D gene: -; J gene: TRBJ2-5; V gene: TRBV2; clone size: few; CDR3 protein: CASTPSGRGQPYF; CDR3 DNA: TGTGCCAGCACTCCATCGGGGAGGGGACAACCGTACTTC
D gene: TRBD1; J gene: TRBJ2-3; V gene: TRBV5-1; clone size: many; CDR3 protein: CASSPRMTGVFADTQYF; CDR3 DNA: TGCGCCAGCAGCCCAAGAATGACAGGGGTGTTTGCAGATACGCAGTATTTT
D gene: TRBD2; J gene: TRBJ2-1; V gene: TRBV7-2; clone size: few; CDR3 protein: CASSLGFGGGSINEQFF; CDR3 DNA: TGTGCCAGCAGCTTAGGATTCGGGGGAGGGTCTATAAATGAGCAGTTCTTC
D gene: -; J gene: TRBJ1-1; V gene: TRBV27; clone size: few; CDR3 protein: CASSSSRRERTEAFF; CDR3 DNA: -
D gene: -; J gene: TRBJ2-1; V gene: TRBV30; clone size: few; CDR3 protein: CAWSVLLRTFF; CDR3 DNA: TGTGCCTGGAGTGTACTCCTCCGAACGTTCTTC
D gene: -; J gene: TRBJ2-5; V gene: TRBV29-1; clone size: many; CDR3 protein: CSVVFVDYPETQYF; CDR3 DNA: TGCAGCGTTGTTTTTGTAGACTATCCAGAGACCCAGTACTTC
D gene: -; J gene: TRBJ2-7; V gene: TRBV5-6; clone size: many; CDR3 protein: CASSWTLRVYEQYF; CDR3 DNA: TGTGCCAGCAGCTGGACATTGCGGGTCTACGAGCAGTACTTC
D gene: -; J gene: TRBJ2-5; V gene: TRBV18; clone size: many; CDR3 protein: CASSPSYQETQYF; CDR3 DNA: TGTGCCAGCTCACCCTCGTACCAAGAGACCCAGTACTTC
D gene: -; J gene: TRBJ2-7; V gene: TRBV6-5; clone size: -; CDR3 protein: CASSSLDGPPYEQYF; CDR3 DNA: TGTGCCAGCAGTTCCCTCGACGGGCCGCCCTACGAGCAGTACTTC
D gene: -; J gene: TRBJ2-3; V gene: TRBV7-3; clone size: -; CDR3 protein: CASSSGQFTDTQYF; CDR3 DNA: TGTGCCAGCAGCTCTGGACAGTTCACAGATACGCAGTATTTT
D gene: TRBD1; J gene: TRBJ2-7; V gene: TRBV6-1; clone size: few; CDR3 protein: CASSRLGQGAGEQYF; CDR3 DNA: TGTGCCAGCAGTCGTCTGGGACAGGGGGCAGGGGAGCAGTACTTC
D gene: -; J gene: TRBJ2-2; V gene: TRBV6-5; clone size: many; CDR3 protein: CASSYSVGEGELFF; CDR3 DNA: TGTGCCAGCAGTTACTCGGTGGGGGAGGGGGAGCTGTTTTTT
D gene: TRBD1; J gene: TRBJ2-1; V gene: TRBV9; clone size: -; CDR3 protein: CASSPRQGYNEQFF; CDR3 DNA: TGTGCCAGCAGCCCCCGACAGGGGTACAATGAGCAGTTCTTC
D gene: -; J gene: TRBJ1-2; V gene: TRBV24-1; clone size: few; CDR3 protein: CATSDLWLTYRVFAGGYTF; CDR3 DNA: TGTGCCACCAGTGATTTGTGGTTGACGTACAGGGTTTTTGCGGGCGGCTACACCTTC
D gene: -; J gene: TRBJ2-6; V gene: TRBV18; clone size: -; CDR3 protein: CASSPRGIGSGANVLTF; CDR3 DNA: TGTGCCAGCTCACCACGCGGCATCGGGTCCGGGGCCAACGTCCTGACTTTC
D gene: -; J gene: TRBJ1-1; V gene: TRBV6-1; clone size: -; CDR3 protein: CASSEARTRVRNTEAFF; CDR3 DNA: TGTGCCAGCAGTGAGGCCCGGACAAGGGTGCGGAACACTGAAGCTTTCTTT
D gene: -; J gene: TRBJ2-5; V gene: TRBV5-1; clone size: few; CDR3 protein: CASSLAAASQGETQYF; CDR3 DNA: TGCGCCAGCAGCTTGGCTGCAGCCTCCCAGGGGGAGACCCAGTACTTC
D gene: TRBD2; J gene: TRBJ2-3; V gene: TRBV7-7; clone size: few; CDR3 protein: CASSPTAGGPDTQYF; CDR3 DNA: TGTGCCAGCAGCCCGACAGCGGGAGGGCCAGATACGCAGTATTTT
D gene: -; J gene: TRBJ1-2; V gene: TRBV12-3/TRBV12-4; clone size: many; CDR3 protein: CASSTGTYSGYTF; CDR3 DNA: TGTGCCAGCAGTACCGGGACGTATTCCGGCTACACCTTC
D gene: -; J gene: TRBJ1-5; V gene: TRBV7-6; clone size: few; CDR3 protein: CASSLAQGANQPQHF; CDR3 DNA: TGTGCCAGCAGCCTGGCCCAGGGAGCTAATCAGCCCCAGCATTTT
D gene: -; J gene: TRBJ1-4; V gene: TRBV28; clone size: many; CDR3 protein: CASSFGWQGATNEKLFF; CDR3 DNA: TGTGCCAGCAGTTTTGGGTGGCAGGGAGCAACTAATGAAAAACTGTTTTTT
D gene: TRBD1; J gene: TRBJ1-2; V gene: TRBV7-8; clone size: many; CDR3 protein: CASSGNRGNYGYTF; CDR3 DNA: TGTGCCAGCAGCGGCAACAGGGGGAACTATGGCTACACCTTC
D gene: -; J gene: TRBJ2-6; V gene: TRBV10-3; clone size: many; CDR3 protein: CAISRAVMRGANVLTF; CDR3 DNA: TGTGCCATCAGTAGGGCCGTAATGCGGGGGGCCAACGTCCTGACTTTC
D gene: -; J gene: TRBJ1-3; V gene: TRBV4-1; clone size: many; CDR3 protein: CASSQAHSISGNTIYF; CDR3 DNA: TGCGCCAGCAGCCAAGCTCACAGCATCTCTGGAAACACCATATATTTT
D gene: -; J gene: TRBJ1-5; V gene: TRBV20-1; clone size: many; CDR3 protein: CSGRGGTNSNQPQHF; CDR3 DNA: TGCAGTGGTCGGGGCGGCACAAATAGCAATCAGCCCCAGCATTTT
D gene: -; J gene: TRBJ2-1; V gene: TRBV20-1; clone size: many; CDR3 protein: CSARGETGPSYNEQFF; CDR3 DNA: TGCAGTGCTAGAGGCGAAACAGGGCCCTCCTACAATGAGCAGTTCTTC
D gene: -; J gene: TRBJ2-1; V gene: TRBV7-9; clone size: many; CDR3 protein: CASSPHGSSANEQFF; CDR3 DNA: TGTGCCAGCAGCCCCCACGGGAGTAGCGCCAATGAGCAGTTCTTC
D gene: TRBD1; J gene: TRBJ2-3; V gene: TRBV20-1; clone size: many; CDR3 protein: CSARADRASTDTQYF; CDR3 DNA: TGCAGTGCTAGAGCCGACAGGGCGAGCACAGATACGCAGTATTTT
D gene: -; J gene: TRBJ1-2; V gene: TRBV12-3/TRBV12-4; clone size: many; CDR3 protein: CASSLDRIYGYTF; CDR3 DNA: TGTGCCAGCAGTTTAGACAGGATCTATGGCTACACCTTC
D gene: TRBD1; J gene: TRBJ2-7; V gene: TRBV20-1; clone size: -; CDR3 protein: CSARAGDRRDSYEQYF; CDR3 DNA: TGCAGTGCTAGAGCGGGGGACAGGAGGGACTCCTACGAGCAGTACTTC
D gene: -; J gene: TRBJ2-7; V gene: TRBV5-1; clone size: many; CDR3 protein: CASSSGQPGPSSYEQYF; CDR3 DNA: TGCGCCAGCAGCTCCGGACAACCGGGACCGTCTTCCTACGAGCAGTACTTC